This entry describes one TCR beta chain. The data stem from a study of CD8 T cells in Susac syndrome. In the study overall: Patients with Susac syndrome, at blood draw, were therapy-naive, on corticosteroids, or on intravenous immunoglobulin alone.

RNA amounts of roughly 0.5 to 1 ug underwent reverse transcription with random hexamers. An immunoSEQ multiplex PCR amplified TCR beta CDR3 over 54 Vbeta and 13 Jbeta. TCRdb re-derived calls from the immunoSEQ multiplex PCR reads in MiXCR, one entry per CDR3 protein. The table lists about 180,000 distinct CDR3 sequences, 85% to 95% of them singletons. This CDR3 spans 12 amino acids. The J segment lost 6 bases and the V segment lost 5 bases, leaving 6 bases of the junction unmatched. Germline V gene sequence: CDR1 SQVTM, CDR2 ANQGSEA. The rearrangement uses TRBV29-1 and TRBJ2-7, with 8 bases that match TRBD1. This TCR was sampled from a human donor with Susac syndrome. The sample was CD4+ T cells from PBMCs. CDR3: CSVLIGQGEQYF. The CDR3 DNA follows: TGCAGCGTTTTGATCGGACAGGGCGAGCAGTACTTC.